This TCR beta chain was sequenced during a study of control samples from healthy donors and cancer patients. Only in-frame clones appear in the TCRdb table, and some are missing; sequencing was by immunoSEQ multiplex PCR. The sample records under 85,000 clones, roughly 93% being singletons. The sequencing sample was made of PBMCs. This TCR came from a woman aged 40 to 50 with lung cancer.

The CDR3 nucleotides read TGTGCCAGCAGGGAGGAGACGGAGACCGTTTACGAGCAGTACTTC. Its protein is CASREETETVYEQYF. The chain recombines TRBV2 with TRBJ2-7; TRBD2 might be the D (5 bases). Trimming took 6 bases from V and 4 from J, leaving 19 bases between them. CDR3 length: 15 residues. CDR1 and CDR2 (germline): SNHLY, FYNNEI.